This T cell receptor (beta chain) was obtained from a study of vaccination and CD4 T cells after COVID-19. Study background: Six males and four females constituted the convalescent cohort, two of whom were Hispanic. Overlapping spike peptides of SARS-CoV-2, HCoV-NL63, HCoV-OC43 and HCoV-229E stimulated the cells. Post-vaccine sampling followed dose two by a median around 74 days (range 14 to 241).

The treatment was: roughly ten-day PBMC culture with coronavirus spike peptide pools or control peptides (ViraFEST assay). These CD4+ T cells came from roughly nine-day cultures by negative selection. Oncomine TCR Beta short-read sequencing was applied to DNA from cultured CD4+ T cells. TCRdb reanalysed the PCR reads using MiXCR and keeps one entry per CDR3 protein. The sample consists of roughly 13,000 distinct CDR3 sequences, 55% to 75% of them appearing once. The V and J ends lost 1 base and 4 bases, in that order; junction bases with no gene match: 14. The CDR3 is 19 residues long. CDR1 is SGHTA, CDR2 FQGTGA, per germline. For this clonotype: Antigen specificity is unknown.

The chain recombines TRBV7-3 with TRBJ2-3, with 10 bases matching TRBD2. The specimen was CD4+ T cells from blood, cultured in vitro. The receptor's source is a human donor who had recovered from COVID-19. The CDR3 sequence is CASSLKSPGLAALPDTQYF. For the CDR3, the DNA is TGTGCCAGCAGCTTAAAGTCGCCCGGACTAGCGGCCCTCCCAGATACGCAGTATTTT.